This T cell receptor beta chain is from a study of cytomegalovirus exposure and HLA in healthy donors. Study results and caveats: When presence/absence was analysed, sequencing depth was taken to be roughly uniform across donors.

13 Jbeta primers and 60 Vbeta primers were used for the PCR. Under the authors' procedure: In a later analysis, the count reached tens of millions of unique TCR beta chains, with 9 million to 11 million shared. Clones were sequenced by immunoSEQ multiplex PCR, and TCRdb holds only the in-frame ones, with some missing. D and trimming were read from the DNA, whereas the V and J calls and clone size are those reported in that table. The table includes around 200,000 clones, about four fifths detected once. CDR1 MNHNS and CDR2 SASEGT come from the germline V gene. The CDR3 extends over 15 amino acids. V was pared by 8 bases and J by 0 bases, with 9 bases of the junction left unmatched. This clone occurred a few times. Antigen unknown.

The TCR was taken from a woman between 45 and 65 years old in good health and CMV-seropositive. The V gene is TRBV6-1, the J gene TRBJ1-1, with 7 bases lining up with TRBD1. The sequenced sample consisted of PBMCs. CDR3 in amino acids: CASSEDRFMNTEAFF. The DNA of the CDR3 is TGTGCCAGCTCTGAGGACAGGTTCATGAACACTGAAGCTTTCTTT.